This T cell receptor (beta chain) stems from a study of regulatory T cells in long-lasting Graves disease. Study findings and constraints: TRBV28, TRBJ1-2 and TRBJ2-5 were favored in persistent disease. Thyroid tissue went unstudied; only peripheral blood was examined.

This clonotype was detected ten times or more. Its specificity is unknown. The CDR3 covers 13 residues. V was pared by 3 bases and J by 2 bases, with 0 bases of the junction left unmatched. Germline lookup yields CDR1 SGHDN and CDR2 FVKESK. HTBI primers from iRepertoire and Arm-PCR of CDR3 regions yielded the TCR beta libraries. TCRdb recomputed calls from the multiplex PCR reads with MiXCR, one row per CDR3 protein. The data contain approximately 470,000 distinct CDR3 sequences, under 20% of them singletons. The time point here: newly diagnosed GD, antithyroid drugs for less than 3 months. After RNA was extracted from PBMCs, the TCR library was made from it. This sample was also put to use in a study of T cells in Graves' hyperthyroidism and ophthalmopathy.

The V and J genes are TRBV14 and TRBJ1-2; TRBD1 aligns across 7 bases. The source of this sequence is a man aged 40-49 years with Graves disease. Here the sequenced sample was peripheral blood mononuclear cells (PBMCs), taken at new diagnosis, from a patient treated with antithyroid drugs. CDR3 residues: CASSQTGNYGYTF. Written as DNA, the CDR3 is TGTGCCAGCAGCCAGACAGGGAACTATGGCTACACCTTC.